Reported below is one TCR beta chain. Its antigen is not identified. This sample stems from a study of T cell responses to AZD1222 COVID-19 vaccine. The study, taken as a whole, reports: CD4 TCRs associated with vaccination spanned spike, dominating at 160-218 and 743-854. Unmutated regions of variants are reportedly targeted by nearly half of spike-specific TCRs. Most donors were white British and more were female, and clonal diversity was possibly underestimated. Spike-specific TCR breadth and depth grew following two AZD1222 doses.

Using immunoSEQ multiplex PCR, the repertoire was profiled, and TCRdb retains in-frame clones only, with some absent. This table has about 150,000 clones, about nine tenths appearing once. V lost 5 bases, J lost 3 bases, and 7 bases stayed unmatched. CDR1 is MGHDK and CDR2 is SYGVNS in the germline V gene. The CDR3 has 14 residues. The chain employs TRBV25-1 and TRBJ2-7; 7 bases are a match to TRBD1. Sequenced material: peripheral blood, taken after recovery from COVID-19. The TCR was taken from an adult who had recovered from COVID-19. CDR3 protein: CASSRQGRGYEQYF. In nucleotides, the CDR3 is TGTGCCAGCAGTAGACAGGGAAGAGGCTACGAGCAGTACTTC.